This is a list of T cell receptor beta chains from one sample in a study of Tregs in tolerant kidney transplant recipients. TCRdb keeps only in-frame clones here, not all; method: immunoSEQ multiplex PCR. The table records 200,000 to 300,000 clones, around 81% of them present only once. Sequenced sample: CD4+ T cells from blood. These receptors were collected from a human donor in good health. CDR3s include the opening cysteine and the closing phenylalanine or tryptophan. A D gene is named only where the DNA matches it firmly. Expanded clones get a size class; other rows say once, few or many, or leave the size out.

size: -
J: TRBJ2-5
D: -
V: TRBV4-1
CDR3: CASSQDVEETQYF
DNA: TGCGCCAGCAGCCAAGACGTCGAAGAGACCCAGTACTTC

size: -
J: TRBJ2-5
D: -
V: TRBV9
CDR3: CASSVAGGWETQYF
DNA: TGTGCCAGCAGCGTAGCTGGGGGCTGGGAGACCCAGTACTTC

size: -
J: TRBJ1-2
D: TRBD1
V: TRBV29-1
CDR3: CSVTFDKGDRCYGYTF
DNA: TGCAGCGTAACCTTCGACAAGGGGGACAGATGCTATGGCTACACCTTC

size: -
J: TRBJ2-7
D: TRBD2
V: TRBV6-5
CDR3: CASRLAGGTYEQYF
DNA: TGTGCCAGCCGACTAGCGGGAGGAACCTACGAGCAGTACTTC

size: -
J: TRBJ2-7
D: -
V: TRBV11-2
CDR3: CASSLQLTYEQYF
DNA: TGTGCCAGCAGCTTACAGCTGACCTACGAGCAGTACTTC

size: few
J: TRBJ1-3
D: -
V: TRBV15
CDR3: CATSNTDSGNTIYF
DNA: TGTGCCACCAGTAACACAGACTCTGGAAACACCATATATTTT

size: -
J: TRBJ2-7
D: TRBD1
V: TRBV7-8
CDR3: CASSLRQGSYEQYF
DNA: TGTGCCAGCAGCTTACGACAGGGGTCCTACGAGCAGTACTTC

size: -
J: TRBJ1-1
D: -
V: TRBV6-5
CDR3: CASSYSMPGVTEAFF
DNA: TGTGCCAGCAGTTACTCGATGCCAGGGGTGACTGAAGCTTTCTTT

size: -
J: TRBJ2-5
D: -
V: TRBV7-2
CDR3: CASSLQRQETQYF
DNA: TGTGCCAGCAGCTTGCAACGCCAAGAGACCCAGTACTTC

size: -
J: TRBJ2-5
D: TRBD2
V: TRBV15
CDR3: CATSYGTSGRARETQYF
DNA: TGTGCCACCAGCTATGGGACTAGCGGGAGGGCCCGTGAGACCCAGTACTTC

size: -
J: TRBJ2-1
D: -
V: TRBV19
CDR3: CASTPARVDGQVNEQFF
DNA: TGTGCCAGTACTCCGGCGCGAGTTGACGGGCAGGTGAATGAGCAGTTCTTC

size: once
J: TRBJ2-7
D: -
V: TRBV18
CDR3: CASSPTPGSDSYEQYF
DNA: TGTGCCAGCTCACCGACTCCGGGTTCCGATTCCTACGAGCAGTACTTC

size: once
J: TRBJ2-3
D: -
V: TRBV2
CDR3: CASRDSLYLTTDTQYF
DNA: TGTGCCAGCCGGGACTCCCTCTACCTCACCACAGATACGCAGTATTTT

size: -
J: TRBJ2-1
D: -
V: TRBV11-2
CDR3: CASSSRVLSYNEQFF
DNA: TGTGCCAGCAGCTCTAGAGTACTGTCGTACAATGAGCAGTTCTTC

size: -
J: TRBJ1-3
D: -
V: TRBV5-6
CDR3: CASSLGPLSGNTIYF
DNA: TGTGCCAGCAGCTTGGGGCCCCTCTCTGGAAACACCATATATTTT

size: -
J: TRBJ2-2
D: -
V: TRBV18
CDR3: CASSQGFRTGELFF
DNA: TGTGCCAGCTCACAGGGGTTTCGCACCGGGGAGCTGTTTTTT

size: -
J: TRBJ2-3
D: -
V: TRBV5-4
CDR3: CASSSRGGTDTQYF
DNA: TGTGCCAGCAGCTCCAGGGGAGGCACAGATACGCAGTATTTT

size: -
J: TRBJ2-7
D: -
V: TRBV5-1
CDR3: CASSPRVAASYEQYF
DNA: TGCGCCAGCAGCCCCCGGGTCGCGGCCTCCTACGAGCAGTACTTC

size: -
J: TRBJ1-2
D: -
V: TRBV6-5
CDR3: CASSYSGGPLHF
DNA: TGTGCCAGCAGTTACTCGGGTGGGCCACTCCACTTC

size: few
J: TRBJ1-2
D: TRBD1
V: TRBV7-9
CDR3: CASSFSGGKGYGYTF
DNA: TGTGCCAGCAGCTTTTCAGGGGGCAAGGGCTATGGCTACACCTTC

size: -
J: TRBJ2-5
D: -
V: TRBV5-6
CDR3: CASGEIQYF
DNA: TGTGCCAGCGGCGAGATCCAGTACTTC

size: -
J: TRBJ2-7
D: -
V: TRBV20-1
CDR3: CSDDRPYEQYF
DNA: TGCAGTGACGACAGGCCCTACGAGCAGTACTTC

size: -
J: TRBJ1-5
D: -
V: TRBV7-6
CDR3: CASSLTEDQPQHF
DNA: TGTGCCAGCAGCTTAACGGAAGATCAGCCCCAGCATTTT

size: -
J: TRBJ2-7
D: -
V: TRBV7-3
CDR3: CASSLVKPSGVGEQYF
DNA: TGTGCCAGCAGCTTAGTCAAACCCTCAGGGGTCGGGGAGCAGTACTTC

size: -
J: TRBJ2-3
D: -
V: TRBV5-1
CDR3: CASSLGGYTDTQYF
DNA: TGCGCCAGCAGCCTGGGAGGATACACAGATACGCAGTATTTT

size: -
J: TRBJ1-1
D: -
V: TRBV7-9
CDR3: CASSFLEVGTEAFF
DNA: TGTGCCAGCAGCTTCTTGGAGGTGGGCACTGAAGCTTTCTTT

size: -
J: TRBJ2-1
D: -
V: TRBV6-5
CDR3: CASSYSSLGEQFF
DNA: TGTGCCAGCAGTTACAGTAGTTTGGGTGAGCAGTTCTTC

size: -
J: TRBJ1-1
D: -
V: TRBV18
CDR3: CASSPQKGHTEAFF
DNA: TGTGCCAGCTCACCCCAAAAGGGTCACACTGAAGCTTTCTTT

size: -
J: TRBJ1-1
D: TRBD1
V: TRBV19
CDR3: CASSLKAAGGNTEAFF
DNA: TGTGCCAGTAGTTTAAAAGCGGCAGGGGGGAACACTGAAGCTTTCTTT

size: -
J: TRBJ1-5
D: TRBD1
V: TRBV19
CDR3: CASSIAKTGGWGNQPQHF
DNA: TGTGCCAGTAGTATAGCCAAGACAGGGGGATGGGGCAATCAGCCCCAGCATTTT

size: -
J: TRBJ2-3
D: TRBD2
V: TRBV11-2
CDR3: CASSLDGLDDTQYF
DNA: TGTGCCAGCAGCTTAGACGGACTAGATGATACGCAGTATTTT

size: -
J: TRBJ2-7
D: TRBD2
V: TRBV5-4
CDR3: CASSLGASGRPSYEQYF
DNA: TGTGCCAGCAGCTTGGGGGCTAGCGGGAGGCCCTCCTACGAGCAGTACTTC

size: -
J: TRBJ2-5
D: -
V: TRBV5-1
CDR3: CASSPTAVQETQYF
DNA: TGCGCCAGCAGCCCAACTGCAGTCCAAGAGACCCAGTACTTC

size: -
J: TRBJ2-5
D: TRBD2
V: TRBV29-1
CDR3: CSVEEERGREETQYF
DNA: TGCAGCGTTGAAGAAGAGCGGGGAAGGGAAGAGACCCAGTACTTC

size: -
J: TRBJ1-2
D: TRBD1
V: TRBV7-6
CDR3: CASSPDRARIYGYTF
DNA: TGTGCCAGCAGCCCAGACAGGGCCCGGATCTATGGCTACACCTTC

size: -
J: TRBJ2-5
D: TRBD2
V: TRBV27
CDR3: CASSSGTSGRQETQYF
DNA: TGTGCCAGCAGTTCCGGGACTAGCGGGCGTCAAGAGACCCAGTACTTC

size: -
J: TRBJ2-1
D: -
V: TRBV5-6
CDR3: CASGGGAFGYNEQFF
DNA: TGTGCCAGCGGTGGCGGGGCATTCGGGTACAATGAGCAGTTCTTC

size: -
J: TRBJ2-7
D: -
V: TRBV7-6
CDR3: CASSPRRQVYEQYF
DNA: TGTGCCAGCAGCCCCCGTCGACAGGTCTACGAGCAGTACTTC

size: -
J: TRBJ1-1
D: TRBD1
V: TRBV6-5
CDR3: CASRGGRVTTEAFF
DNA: TGTGCCAGCAGAGGGGGCAGGGTGACCACTGAAGCTTTCTTT

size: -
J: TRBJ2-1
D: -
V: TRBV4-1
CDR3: CASSQAVPKGWALYNEQFF
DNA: TGCGCCAGCAGCCAGGCAGTACCCAAGGGGTGGGCCCTTTACAATGAGCAGTTCTTC

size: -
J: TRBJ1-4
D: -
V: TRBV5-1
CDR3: CASSTGRATNEKLFF
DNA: TGCGCCAGCAGCACCGGACGGGCAACTAATGAAAAACTGTTTTTT

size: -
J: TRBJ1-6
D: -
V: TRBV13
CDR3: CASSPRLAGSVNSPLHF
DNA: TGTGCCAGCAGCCCTCGTTTGGCAGGGTCGGTGAATTCGCCCCTCCACTTT

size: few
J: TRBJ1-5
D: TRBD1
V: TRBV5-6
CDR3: CASSLLGQGTQPQHF
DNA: TGTGCCAGCAGCTTGCTGGGACAGGGAACTCAGCCCCAGCATTTT

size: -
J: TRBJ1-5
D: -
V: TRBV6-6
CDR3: CASSFSNQPQHF
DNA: TGTGCCAGCAGTTTTAGCAATCAGCCCCAGCATTTT